A single sample gave rise to the 17 T cell receptor beta chains below, sequenced in a study of PD-1 blockade in classical Hodgkin lymphoma. In every patient, relapse followed autologous stem cell transplantation, while exposure to brentuximab vedotin differed. Here immunoSEQ multiplex PCR was the method, and the copy in TCRdb shows in-frame clones only, minus some. In the table there are about 100,000 clones, approximately 90% of which are singletons. Here the sequenced sample was peripheral blood mononuclear cells (PBMCs), taken before the second cycle of nivolumab. The source of these receptors is a human donor with classical Hodgkin lymphoma.

The gene calls are TRBV9 and TRBJ2-2; D is perhaps TRBD2 (6 bases). V was pared by 0 bases and J by 3 bases, with 15 bases between. Germline values: CDR1 SGDLS, CDR2 YYNGEE. This CDR3 region has 17 residues. This CDR3 is CASSVESSALYTGELFF. CDR3 DNA: TGTGCCAGCAGCGTAGAATCTAGCGCCCTGTACACCGGGGAGCTGTTTTTT.

This chain joins TRBV19 and TRBJ2-7, with TRBD2 as a possible D gene (5 bases). The CDR3 is made up of 10 amino acids. Germline V gives CDR1 LNHDA, CDR2 SQIVND (reference sequence). V lost 5 bases and J lost 6, with 5 bases in between. CDR3 sequence: CASSGGEQYF. CDR3 bases: TGTGCCAGTAGTGGAGGCGAGCAGTACTTC.

The chain links TRBV5-1 to TRBJ1-5; weak D call: TRBD1 (5 bases). V was cut by 5 bases and J by 0 bases, with 6 bases left in between. This CDR3 is 13 amino acids long. Germline V CDR1 and CDR2: SGHRS, YFSETQ. The CDR3, as DNA: TGCGCCAGCAGACAGGATAGCAATCAGCCCCAGCATTTT. As protein: CASRQDSNQPQHF.

This clone was counted a few times. The chain carries TRBV4-1 and TRBJ2-2; weak D call: TRBD1 (6 bases). Germline V gene data show CDR1 as MGHRA and CDR2 as YSYEKL. Trimming pared 4 bases from V and 0 bases from J, leaving 6 bases between. This CDR3 is 14 amino acids long. CDR3 in amino acids: CASSRTANTGELFF. The CDR3 DNA is TGCGCCAGCAGCCGGACAGCGAACACCGGGGAGCTGTTTTTT.

This chain links TRBV30 with TRBJ1-2; 11 bases are a match to TRBD1. This CDR3 has 15 amino acids. The trim removed 4 bases at V and 3 bases at J, leaving 7 bases unmatched. Germline-derived CDR1 and CDR2 are GTSNPN and SVGIG (reference sequence). CDR3: CAWIRDRGDDYGYTF. The CDR3 nucleotides are TGTGCCTGGATCCGGGACAGGGGGGATGACTATGGCTACACCTTC.

The genes are TRBV30 and TRBJ2-3; 8 nucleotides line up with TRBD2. The V segment lost 2 bases and the J segment 3 bases; nucleotides outside the gene matches: 4. Germline loops: CDR1 GTSNPN, CDR2 SVGIG (reference sequence). The CDR3 sequence is 14 residues long. The CDR3 nucleotides read TGTGCCTGGAGTTCGACTAGCGCGACAGATACGCAGTATTTT. Translation gives CAWSSTSATDTQYF.

The chain uses TRBV27 and TRBJ2-1; 9 bases align to TRBD2. The V gene's germline CDR1 is MNHEY and CDR2 SMNVEV (reference sequence). The CDR3 contains 14 residues. J lost 8 bases, V lost 3 bases, and 5 bases had no gene match. Written as DNA, the CDR3 is TGTGCCAGCAGTTTTGCGGGAGGGCCGCATGAGCAGTTCTTC. As protein: CASSFAGGPHEQFF.

This chain uses TRBV19 with TRBJ2-1, with D uncertain. The germline V gene has CDR1 LNHDA and CDR2 SQIVND (reference sequence). CDR3 length: 12 residues. Trimming cost V 6 bases and J 7 bases, with 10 bases left between them. The CDR3: CASSPNVNEQFF. CDR3 nucleotides: TGTGCCAGTAGCCCGAACGTAAATGAGCAGTTCTTC.

A single count supports this clone. This chain links TRBV19 with TRBJ2-1; perhaps TRBD2 as D (5 bases). The CDR3 is 15 residues long. Trimming stripped 4 bases from V and 2 bases from J, with 12 bases between. Germline loops: CDR1 LNHDA, CDR2 SQIVND (reference sequence). Here the CDR3 DNA reads TGTGCCAGTAGTAATTCCGCGGGTCCCTACAATGAGCAGTTCTTC. It specifies CASSNSAGPYNEQFF. The whole variable domain, filled in from reference TRBV19 and TRBJ2-1, reads DGGITQSPKYLFRKEGQNVTLSCEQNLNHDAMYWYRQDPGQGLRLIYYSQIVNDFQKGDIAEGYSVSREKKESFPLTVTSAQKNPTAFYLCASSNSAGPYNEQFFGPGTRLTVL.

This chain connects TRBV28 to TRBJ2-2; D not resolved. The germline V and J ends were trimmed by 3 bases and 6 bases, with 8 bases remaining between them. The germline gives CDR1 MDHEN, CDR2 SYDVKM. This CDR3 has 13 amino acids. CDR3 region: CASSFLVPGELFF. In DNA, the CDR3 is TGTGCCAGCAGTTTCTTGGTGCCCGGGGAGCTGTTTTTT.

The CDR3 DNA reads as TGTGCCAGCAGTGCCCCCCCCAGCGCCAGCACAGATACGCAGTATTTT. As protein: CASSAPPSASTDTQYF. The V gene is TRBV28, the J gene TRBJ2-3; D gene ambiguous. The CDR3 has 16 residues. In germline, CDR1 is MDHEN, CDR2 SYDVKM. V was shortened by 5 bases and J by 0 bases, with 15 bases between the two germline ends.

This clone was detected only once. V is TRBV4-2 and J is TRBJ2-7, with TRBD2 identical over 10 bases. Losses at the gene ends were 3 bases for V and 4 bases for J; bases not matched to a gene: 9. CDR1 is LGHNA and CDR2 is YNFKEQ in the germline V gene. The CDR3 spans 16 residues. The CDR3 protein is CASSQNPSGSSYEQYF. The CDR3 nucleotides are TGTGCCAGCAGCCAGAATCCTAGCGGGAGTTCGTACGAGCAGTACTTC.

The rearrangement uses TRBV19 and TRBJ2-1, with TRBD2 matching 10 bases. The germline CDR1 and CDR2 sequences are LNHDA and SQIVND (reference sequence). CDR3 length: 15 amino acids. Trimming took 5 bases from V and 7 from J; bases not matched to a gene: 8. DNA of the CDR3: TGTGCCAGTAGTGAATGGCTAGCGGGAGTAAATGAGCAGTTCTTC. It translates to CASSEWLAGVNEQFF.

This rearrangement joins TRBV4-3 to TRBJ2-1; 8 nucleotides match TRBD2. V lost 7 bases, J lost 2 bases, and 13 bases stayed unmatched. Germline CDR1 reads LGHNA; CDR2 reads YSLEER. This CDR3 region has 17 residues. The CDR3, as DNA: TGCGCCAGCATCCGAAGCACGGTAGCGGGGCCCTACAATGAGCAGTTCTTC. It encodes CASIRSTVAGPYNEQFF.

This chain joins TRBV11-2 and TRBJ1-2; weak D call: TRBD1 (5 bases). Trimming stripped 0 bases from V and 8 bases from J, with 19 bases between. CDR1 SGHAT and CDR2 FQNNGV come from the germline V gene. The CDR3 sequence is 16 residues long. CDR3 residues: CASSLDLGNRMVGYTF. The CDR3 nucleotides are TGTGCCAGCAGCTTAGATCTTGGAAACAGGATGGTGGGCTACACCTTC.

The CDR3 DNA reads TGCGCCAGCAGTGGGACCCGAGCTGAAGCTTTCTTT. Translation gives CASSGTRAEAFF. The rearrangement links TRBV5-1 to TRBJ1-1; perhaps TRBD1 as D (5 bases). Germline V gene lookup returns CDR1 SGHRS and CDR2 YFSETQ. The CDR3 covers 12 residues. V was pared by 5 bases and J by 6 bases, with 11 bases between.

V gene TRBV13 combines with J gene TRBJ2-1, with D perhaps matching TRBD2 (5 bases). The germline CDR1 and CDR2 sequences are PRHDT and FYEKMQ (reference sequence). The CDR3 is 15 amino acids. The ends were cut back, 2 bases at V and 4 bases at J, with 12 bases in the middle. The CDR3 nucleotides are TGTGCCAGCAGCTTATTCCGGGAACCATACAATGAGCAGTTCTTC. This codes for CASSLFREPYNEQFF.